This T cell receptor beta chain was captured in a study of T-cell reconstitution after alpha-beta-depleted transplantation in children. Study conclusions and caveats: Expanded graft clones numbering several hundred reportedly gave rise to alpha-beta T cells about two months after transplant. By one year post-transplant, T-cell counts and diversity largely arose from T cells that were newly produced.

Preparation of the TCRbeta library involved a method that used unique molecular identifiers. One entry per CDR3 protein results from TCRdb running MiXCR on the PCR reads. Here the sample spans approximately 1,000,000 distinct CDR3 sequences, 25% to 30% being singletons. As to this clonotype: The antigen is undetermined.

CDR1 is MGHRA, CDR2 YSYEKL, per germline. V lost 1 base and J 3 bases, leaving 13 bases between the germline ends. This CDR3 comprises 15 residues. This chain links TRBV4-1 with TRBJ2-7; perhaps TRBD1 as D (5 bases). This TCR was recovered from a boy in the first two years of life who had a stem cell transplant for SCID, so the T cells may come from the graft donor. Here the sequenced sample was PBMCs, mostly from graft donor cells, taken 360 days after TCRalphabeta/CD19-depleted stem cell transplant. DNA for the CDR3: TGCGCCAGCAGCCAAGGCGAGCAGGGAATCTACGAGCAGTACTTC. The encoded protein is CASSQGEQGIYEQYF.